These T cell receptor beta chains were read from a single sample in a study of T-cell memory formation after mild COVID-19. TCRdb re-called the 5' RACE reads with MiXCR, one entry per CDR3 protein. The table lists roughly 500,000 distinct CDR3 sequences, roughly 22% of them singletons. The specimen was PBMCs or a T cell subset sorted from them (not recorded which). The source of these receptors is an adult woman who had mild COVID-19 (a few samples of this study predate the infection). Cell type and time point are not known. The CDR3 runs from the conserved cysteine through the conserved F or W. D genes are given only for firm matches. Clone size is given for some rows only: seen once, a few or many times, or a class if the clone is expanded.

TRBV20-1	TRBJ2-7	few	TRBD2	CSARIPGLDSYEQYF	TGCAGTGCTAGGATACCGGGACTAGACTCCTACGAGCAGTACTTC
TRBV11-2	TRBJ2-7	few	-	CASSTLVPEQYF	TGTGCCAGCAGCACTCTAGTCCCCGAGCAGTACTTC
TRBV12-3/TRBV12-4	TRBJ2-6	-	-	CASSFRGVGANVLTF	TGTGCCAGCAGTTTTAGGGGCGTTGGGGCCAACGTCCTGACTTTC
TRBV6-1	TRBJ2-5	few	-	CASSFGLGQETQYF	TGTGCCAGCAGTTTCGGACTGGGCCAAGAGACCCAGTACTTC
TRBV12-3/TRBV12-4	TRBJ2-1	many	TRBD2	CASTLTSGGYNEQFF	TGTGCCAGCACCCTGACTAGCGGGGGTTACAATGAGCAGTTCTTC
TRBV21-1	TRBJ2-3	-	-	CATRTDTQYF	TGTGCCACCCGCACAGATACGCAGTATTTT
TRBV3-1	TRBJ2-7	-	TRBD1	CASSQEPSGQMTYEQYF	TGTGCCAGCAGCCAAGAGCCGTCGGGACAGATGACCTACGAGCAGTACTTC
TRBV18	TRBJ2-5	few	-	CASSSGLKGETQYF	TGTGCCAGCTCATCGGGCCTCAAGGGAGAGACCCAGTACTTC
TRBV12-3/TRBV12-4	TRBJ2-6	-	TRBD2	CASAVLAGVNSGANVLTF	TGTGCCAGCGCCGTTCTAGCGGGGGTAAACTCTGGGGCCAACGTCCTGACTTTC
TRBV29-1	TRBJ2-1	few	TRBD2	CSVELASGEQFF	TGCAGCGTTGAGCTTGCTAGCGGGGAGCAGTTCTTC
TRBV20-1	TRBJ2-2	-	TRBD2	CSARVGGGALDGELFF	TGCAGTGCTAGGGTTGGCGGGGGGGCTCTGGACGGGGAGCTGTTTTTT
TRBV11-2	TRBJ2-1	-	TRBD2	CASSLVGLAGGSYNEQFF	TGTGCCAGCAGCTTAGTCGGACTAGCGGGGGGCTCCTACAATGAGCAGTTCTTC
TRBV5-1	TRBJ2-1	many	TRBD2	CASSLTSGAYNEQFF	TGTGCCAGCAGCCTGACTAGCGGGGCCTACAATGAGCAGTTCTTC
TRBV5-1	TRBJ2-1	-	TRBD2	CASSETSGPGDNEQFF	TGCGCCAGCAGCGAGACTAGCGGGCCCGGGGACAATGAGCAGTTCTTC
TRBV27	TRBJ2-1	many	-	CASSLIGEEQFF	TGTGCCAGCAGTTTAATCGGGGAAGAGCAGTTCTTC
TRBV14	TRBJ2-1	-	TRBD1	CASSPFDRGYYNEQFF	TGTGCCAGCAGCCCTTTTGACAGGGGGTACTACAATGAGCAGTTCTTC
TRBV6-5	TRBJ1-1	-	TRBD1	CASSRQGAYDTEAFF	TGTGCCAGCAGTCGACAGGGGGCTTACGACACTGAAGCTTTCTTT
TRBV6-2/TRBV6-3	TRBJ2-3	few	-	CASSLGQSRTDTQYF	TGTGCCAGCAGCCTCGGACAGTCCCGCACAGATACGCAGTATTTT
TRBV18	TRBJ1-1	many	-	CASSPGIARGGYTEAFF	TGTGCCAGCTCACCAGGCATTGCTAGGGGAGGGTACACTGAAGCTTTCTTT
TRBV7-9	TRBJ2-1	few	-	CASSLGAFGARDEQFF	TGTGCCAGCAGCTTAGGGGCCTTCGGGGCACGCGATGAGCAGTTCTTC